The present T cell receptor beta chain was sequenced within a study of post-analysis software for immune sequencing data. Study-wide results and caveats: Comparison with controls showed significantly lower normalized Chao1 diversity in multiple sclerosis patients. TRBV5-6, TRBV5-1 and TRBV20-1 were among roughly five TRBV segments more frequent in patients than controls.

In regard to this clonotype: Its antigen is not identified.

cDNA libraries of TCR beta carried unique molecular identifiers. The T cell input of about 1 to 10 million gave around 540,000 cDNA molecules. TCRdb redid the calling of the PCR reads with MiXCR, one entry per CDR3 protein. The sample contains some 700,000 distinct CDR3 sequences, approximately 59% of which appear only once. Trimming stripped 4 bases from V and 11 bases from J, with 21 bases between. The CDR3 totals 14 residues. Per germline, CDR1 SGDLS and CDR2 YYNGEE. This clonotype was obtained from a girl aged 2-15 years with multiple sclerosis. The chain is built from TRBV9 and TRBJ2-5; D perhaps matches TRBD1 (5 bases). Sequencing input: blood. In DNA, the CDR3 is TGTGCCAGCAGCCGGGCAGGGCCAGCCCAGGAGCAGTACTTC. It encodes CASSRAGPAQEQYF.